Below are 26 T cell receptor beta chains sequenced from a single sample in a study of blood T cell repertoires in COVID-19. Only in-frame clones appear in the TCRdb table, and some are missing; sequencing was by immunoSEQ multiplex PCR. Among approximately 500,000 clones listed, 70% to 90% were seen once. Sequenced input: peripheral blood. All receptors come from a human donor in a cohort sampled during active COVID-19.

This clone was seen only a few times. The chain combines TRBV5-6 with TRBJ2-2; 10 bases line up with TRBD1. CDR3 length equals 16 residues. The germline CDR1 and CDR2 sequences are SGHDT and YYEEEE. V gave up 6 bases and J gave up 4 bases; unmatched junction bases: 9. CDR3 in amino acids: CASIPGQGRVTGELFF. The CDR3 DNA sequence: TGTGCCAGCATCCCGGGACAGGGGCGCGTCACCGGGGAGCTGTTTTTT.

The genes are TRBV30 and TRBJ1-4; D perhaps matches TRBD1 (6 bases). The CDR3 has 14 residues. The germline V gene has CDR1 GTSNPN and CDR2 SVGIG (reference sequence). V gave up 5 bases and J gave up 7 bases, with 17 bases separating them. Written as DNA, the CDR3 is TGTGCCTGGGGGCACACAGGGTTGGGTGAAAAACTGTTTTTT. This gives the protein CAWGHTGLGEKLFF. The whole variable domain, remainder taken from reference TRBV30 and TRBJ1-4, is SQTIHQWPATLVQPVGSPLSLECTVEGTSNPNLYWYRQAAGRGLQLLFYSVGIGQISSEVPQNLSASRPQDRQFILSSKKLLLSDSGFYLCAWGHTGLGEKLFFGSGTQLSVL.

The chain combines TRBV4-3 with TRBJ2-1; TRBD2 is a possible D gene (5 bases). The germline V and J ends were trimmed by 1 base and 0 bases, with 10 bases remaining between them. CDR3 length: 16 residues. Germline-derived CDR1 and CDR2 are LGHNA and YSLEER. The CDR3 coding sequence is TGCGCCAGCAGCCAAGTAGCGTGGAGCTCCTACAATGAGCAGTTCTTC. It encodes CASSQVAWSSYNEQFF.

This chain uses TRBV11-2 with TRBJ2-3; D is undetermined. The CDR3 covers 15 residues. The V end lost 1 base, the J end lost 2 bases, and 10 bases lay between the germline ends. Looked up from germline, CDR1 is SGHAT and CDR2 is FQNNGV. CDR3 sequence: CASSLVATNTDTQYF. The CDR3 DNA reads as TGTGCCAGCAGCTTAGTGGCCACCAACACAGATACGCAGTATTTT.

This clone occurred a few times. The chain has TRBV6-5 and TRBJ2-5, with 7 bases aligning to TRBD1. Germline trimming cut 5 bases from V and 2 bases from J; bases unmatched to any gene: 8. The CDR3 is made up of 15 amino acids. CDR1 and CDR2 (germline): MNHEY, SVGAGI. The CDR3 DNA reads TGTGCCAGCAGTCTACGGACAGGCGAACAAGAGACCCAGTACTTC. It specifies CASSLRTGEQETQYF.

This clone has a handful of counts. This chain links TRBV3-1 (or the pseudogene TRBV3-2) with TRBJ1-4; 9 nucleotides agree with TRBD1. CDR1 LGHDT and CDR2 YNNKEL come from the germline V gene (reference sequence). The V segment lost 6 bases and the J segment 6 bases; nucleotides outside the gene matches: 5. The CDR3 extends over 14 amino acids. The CDR3 sequence: CASRLQGADEKLFF. Here the CDR3 DNA reads TGTGCCAGCAGACTACAGGGGGCAGATGAAAAACTGTTTTTT.

The chain is built from TRBV6-5 and TRBJ2-7, with 7 bases identical to TRBD2. The CDR3 runs to 14 residues. Germline CDR1 and CDR2: MNHEY and SVGAGI. J lost 7 bases, V lost 6 bases, and 12 bases had no gene match. The CDR3 DNA follows: TGTGCCAGCAGCCCCTCCGCGGGAGCTAATGAGCAGTACTTC. Its protein product is CASSPSAGANEQYF.

This chain uses TRBV28 with TRBJ2-7, with a weak D call TRBD1 (5 bases). Trimming took off 6 bases at V and 2 bases at J, with 14 bases between the two ends. This CDR3 spans 14 amino acids. Germline lookup yields CDR1 MDHEN and CDR2 SYDVKM. The CDR3 DNA sequence: TGTGCCAGCAGGAGACAGACCAGTGCCTACGAGCAGTACTTC. The encoded protein is CASRRQTSAYEQYF.

Turning to this clone: Just one base apart from a much larger clone, this may be a read error. In DNA form, the CDR3 reads TGTGCCAGCAGCTTGGACAGTAACACTGAAGCTTTCTTT. Protein: CASSLDSNTEAFF. The V gene is TRBV7-3, the J gene TRBJ1-1; possible D gene TRBD1, 6 bases. Trimming removed 3 bases from V and 2 bases from J, with 7 bases in between. This CDR3 spans 13 amino acids. Germline V CDR1 and CDR2: SGHTA, FQGTGA.

V usage is TRBV28 and J usage is TRBJ2-4, with D possibly matching TRBD2 (6 bases). The CDR3 sequence is 17 residues long. Germline CDR1 is MDHEN and CDR2 is SYDVKM. The V end was cut by 2 bases, the J end by 0 bases, with 14 bases between. CDR3 sequence reads: CASSLIFGGLAKNIQYF. Here the CDR3 DNA reads TGTGCCAGCAGTTTAATTTTCGGGGGACTAGCCAAAAACATTCAGTACTTC.

The V gene is TRBV6-5, the J gene TRBJ1-5; no clear D. This CDR3 has 15 amino acids. Germline CDR1 reads MNHEY; CDR2 reads SVGAGI. V gave up 0 bases and J gave up 2 bases, with 8 bases separating them. In nucleotides, the CDR3 is TGTGCCAGCAGTTACTCGTCCACAGGCAATCAGCCCCAGCATTTT. Its protein product is CASSYSSTGNQPQHF.

The rearrangement joins TRBV6-5 to TRBJ2-5; no definite D call. V was trimmed by 6 bases and J by 5 bases, leaving 4 bases between them. In germline, CDR1 is MNHEY, CDR2 SVGAGI. There are 10 residues in the CDR3. CDR3 sequence reads: CASSRETQYF. DNA for the CDR3: TGTGCCAGCAGCAGGGAGACCCAGTACTTC.

The chain is built from TRBV5-6 and TRBJ2-5, with 10 nucleotides matching TRBD2. Germline lookup yields CDR1 SGHDT and CDR2 YYEEEE. This CDR3 spans 17 amino acids. With V trimmed by 4 bases and J by 5 bases, 14 bases remained unmatched. CDR3 coding DNA: TGTGCCAGCAGCCTTCGTCGGAGCGGGAGGGCCAGGGAGACCCAGTACTTC. The encoded protein is CASSLRRSGRARETQYF. Complete variable domain (other parts from reference TRBV5-6 and TRBJ2-5): DAGVTQSPTHLIKTRGQQVTLRCSPKSGHDTVSWYQQALGQGPQFIFQYYEEEERQRGNFPDRFSGHQFPNYSSELNVNALLLGDSALYLCASSLRRSGRARETQYFGPGTRLLVL.

The V gene is TRBV6-5, the J gene TRBJ2-3, with a possible D match to TRBD1 (5 bases). The length of the CDR3 is 15 residues. The germline V gene encodes CDR1 MNHEY and CDR2 SVGAGI. Trimming took 8 bases from V and 2 from J, leaving 17 bases between them. The CDR3 is CASGAQQTTTDTQYF. The CDR3 bases are TGTGCCAGCGGGGCCCAACAGACAACCACAGATACGCAGTATTTT.

This clone was seen just once. J is TRBJ1-2 and V is TRBV11-2, with TRBD1 matching 7 bases. Germline assignment: CDR1 SGHAT and CDR2 FQNNGV. CDR3 length: 13 amino acids. Losses at the gene ends were 4 bases for V and 4 bases for J; bases not matched to a gene: 3. The CDR3 is CASSSTGSYGYTF. The CDR3 coding sequence is TGTGCCAGCAGCTCGACAGGGTCCTATGGCTACACCTTC. Full variable domain (remainder filled in from reference TRBV11-2 and TRBJ1-2): EAGVAQSPRYKIIEKRQSVAFWCNPISGHATLYWYQQILGQGPKLLIQFQNNGVVDDSQLPKDRFSAERLKGVDSTLKIQPAKLEDSAVYLCASSSTGSYGYTFGSGTRLTVV.

The chain recombines TRBV19 with TRBJ1-5; TRBD1 is a possible D gene (5 bases). Trimming left V 7 bases short and J 4 bases short, with 8 bases between. CDR1 and CDR2 (germline): LNHDA, SQIVND (reference sequence). The CDR3 sequence is 12 residues long. CDR3 loop: CASMQGNQPQHF. CDR3 in DNA: TGTGCCAGTATGCAGGGAAATCAGCCCCAGCATTTT.

To note about this clone: The same CDR3 arises from other DNA sequences in this sample as well. The gene calls are TRBV5-1 and TRBJ2-7; 7 bases match TRBD2. Germline V gene sequence: CDR1 SGHRS, CDR2 YFSETQ. V gave up 0 bases and J gave up 1 base; unmatched junction bases: 1. This CDR3 contains 14 residues. The CDR3 DNA sequence: TGCGCCAGCAGCTTGGGACTAGCTTCCTACGAGCAGTACTTC. Encoded protein: CASSLGLASYEQYF.

V usage is TRBV3-1 (or the pseudogene TRBV3-2) and J usage is TRBJ1-2; D is unclear. Trimming shortened V by 4 bases and J by 7 bases, and 19 bases separated the two germline ends. Germline V lookup: CDR1 LGHDT, CDR2 YNNKEL (reference sequence). CDR3 length: 15 amino acids. The CDR3 protein is CASSPPSALEAGYTF. In nucleotides, the CDR3 is TGTGCCAGCAGCCCCCCCTCGGCATTGGAGGCTGGCTACACCTTC.

The rearrangement uses TRBV5-1 and TRBJ2-5; 8 bases are a match to TRBD2. J lost 4 bases, V lost 2 bases, and 4 bases had no gene match. Germline V gene data show CDR1 as SGHRS and CDR2 as YFSETQ. This CDR3 contains 14 residues. This chain's CDR3 is CASSFTAGVETQYF. The CDR3 nucleotides are TGCGCCAGCAGCTTCACAGCGGGAGTAGAGACCCAGTACTTC.

The rearrangement uses TRBV19 and TRBJ2-1; TRBD1 aligns across 10 bases. The V and J ends lost 8 bases and 8 bases, in that order; junction bases with no gene match: 9. The CDR3 length is 14 residues. Germline V gives CDR1 LNHDA, CDR2 SQIVND (reference sequence). The CDR3 spells CASDPGQGSYEQFF. CDR3 sequence (DNA): TGTGCCAGTGATCCGGGACAGGGGAGTTATGAGCAGTTCTTC. Full variable domain (missing parts from reference TRBV19 and TRBJ2-1): DGGITQSPKYLFRKEGQNVTLSCEQNLNHDAMYWYRQDPGQGLRLIYYSQIVNDFQKGDIAEGYSVSREKKESFPLTVTSAQKNPTAFYLCASDPGQGSYEQFFGPGTRLTVL.

The chain employs TRBV28 and TRBJ2-5, with TRBD2 identical over 7 bases. The CDR3 extends over 14 amino acids. Germline values: CDR1 MDHEN, CDR2 SYDVKM. V was clipped by 6 bases and J by 4 bases; unmatched bases: 8. The CDR3 loop reads CASRPTGGRETQYF. In DNA form, the CDR3 reads TGTGCCAGCAGGCCTACGGGGGGAAGAGAGACCCAGTACTTC.

The chain is built from TRBV18 and TRBJ2-3, with D hard to call. Looked up from germline, CDR1 is KGHSH and CDR2 is LQKENI. Between the trimmed V and J ends, which lost 2 bases and 4 bases, there was a span of 10 bases. The CDR3 extends over 14 amino acids. CDR3 nucleotide sequence: TGTGCCAGCTCACCAATTGATAGTGCAGATACGCAGTATTTT. Translation gives CASSPIDSADTQYF.

There are a few counts of this clone. The sample carries other DNA sequences with the same CDR3. The V gene is TRBV9, the J gene TRBJ1-1; the D is unclear. With 2 bases removed from V and 2 bases from J, the gap between germline ends came to 7 bases. Looked up from germline, CDR1 is SGDLS and CDR2 is YYNGEE. CDR3 size: 13 residues. CDR3 nucleotide sequence: TGTGCCAGCAGCGTCGGAGCTAACACTGAAGCTTTCTTT. Translating gives CASSVGANTEAFF.

This chain connects TRBV28 to TRBJ2-7; the match to TRBD2 covers 7 bases. The CDR3 has 14 residues. Germline lookup yields CDR1 MDHEN and CDR2 SYDVKM. V was clipped by 2 bases and J by 4 bases; unmatched bases: 5. CDR3 coding DNA: TGTGCCAGCAGTTTAATCGGGGGGAAGTACGAGCAGTACTTC. Translation: CASSLIGGKYEQYF.

The gene calls are TRBV3-1 (or the pseudogene TRBV3-2) and TRBJ2-3; tentative D call: TRBD2 (6 bases). The CDR3 is 18 amino acids. The ends were cut back, 2 bases at V and 0 bases at J, with 18 bases in the middle. Germline V gene lookup returns CDR1 LGHDT and CDR2 YNNKEL (reference sequence). The CDR3 region has the DNA TGTGCCAGCAGCCAACCTCGCGATAGCGGCATTAGCACAGATACGCAGTATTTT. Translated, it gives CASSQPRDSGISTDTQYF.

The chain recombines TRBV9 with TRBJ2-1; 7 nucleotides line up with TRBD2. The CDR3 has 16 amino acids. J lost 4 bases, V lost 2 bases, and 9 bases had no gene match. Germline lookup yields CDR1 SGDLS and CDR2 YYNGEE. The CDR3 DNA reads as TGTGCCAGCAGCGTCGTCGGGCTAGCGGTGTACAATGAGCAGTTCTTC. It is translated as CASSVVGLAVYNEQFF.